The clone carrying this T cell receptor (beta chain) was seen only a few times. As yet, its antigen is unknown. The sample belongs to a study of identical twins' blood T cells. General study points: V gene usage reportedly matched far better within twin pairs than unrelated donors. Twins shared more top CDR3 clonotypes than unrelated donors did.

Germline values: CDR1 SGHTA, CDR2 FQGNSA. V lost 5 bases and J lost 2; bases outside the gene matches: 4. The CDR3 runs 14 residues. Donors were six healthy women in three monozygous twin pairs. Original data processing: Each library had roughly 2 to 4 million CDR3 reads and about 90,000 to nearly 550,000 clonotypes. Each CDR3 protein gets one entry after TCRdb re-called the 5' RACE reads with MiXCR. Clone size and V and J calls follow TCRdb, not the original study. The sample shows 350,000 to 450,000 distinct CDR3 sequences, over 25% of them seen only once. V and J are TRBV7-2 and TRBJ2-7; TRBD1 agrees at 9 bases. This receptor was obtained from a woman aged 18 to 55 in good health. Sequenced material: PBMCs. In DNA, the CDR3 is TGTGCCAGCAGCCCCGGGACAGGGCCCTACGAGCAGTACTTC. Its translation: CASSPGTGPYEQYF. Complete variable domain (other parts from reference TRBV7-2 and TRBJ2-7): GAGVSQSPSNKVTEKGKDVELRCDPISGHTALYWYRQSLGQGLEFLIYFQGNSAPDKSGLPSDRFSAERTGGSVSTLTIQRTQQEDSAVYLCASSPGTGPYEQYFGPGTRLTVT.